Listed here are 20 T cell receptor beta chains from one sample, sequenced in a study of PD-L1 blockade in urothelial cancer. Libraries were prepared by immunoSEQ multiplex PCR; TCRdb keeps only in-frame clonotypes and omits some of them. The profile shows 38,000 or so clones, about 86% of them singletons. This material consisted of PBMCs, taken around atezolizumab (anti-PD-L1) treatment. The receptors originated from a man aged 55-75 years with urothelial cancer.

The chain is built from TRBV10-1 and TRBJ2-6; 8 bases line up with TRBD1. The CDR3 is 17 amino acids. Germline lookup yields CDR1 WNHNN and CDR2 SYGVQD (reference sequence). The V segment lost 9 bases and the J segment 3 bases; nucleotides outside the gene matches: 13. In DNA form, the CDR3 reads TGCGCCAGTTCCGAGTCCCGGACAGGGAATGGGGCCAACGTCCTGACTTTC. Translation gives CASSESRTGNGANVLTF.

The chain employs TRBV5-4 and TRBJ2-6; TRBD1 is a possible D gene (6 bases). V lost 0 bases and J lost 2, with 6 bases in between. Germline lookup yields CDR1 SGHNT and CDR2 YYREEE (reference sequence). The CDR3 has 15 residues. In nucleotides, the CDR3 is TGTGCCAGCAGCTTGGACAGGGCTGGGGCCAACGTCCTGACTTTC. Its protein is CASSLDRAGANVLTF.

This clone came up once. V is TRBV2 and J is TRBJ1-1, with 8 bases aligning to TRBD1. J was trimmed by 4 bases and V by 6 bases; bases with no gene match: 4. This CDR3 has 13 amino acids. Germline V gives CDR1 SNHLY, CDR2 FYNNEI. The CDR3 nucleotides are TGTGCCAGCAGCGGACAGGGTGGCACTGAAGCTTTCTTT. Protein sequence: CASSGQGGTEAFF.

V is TRBV6-1 and J is TRBJ2-3; 7 positions agree with TRBD1. The CDR3 extends over 14 amino acids. CDR1 is MNHNS, CDR2 SASEGT, per germline. The V gene end was trimmed by 5 bases and the J gene end by 1 base; junction bases not matched to a gene: 3. The CDR3 sequence is CASSNTGGTDTQYF. The DNA of the CDR3 is TGTGCCAGCAGTAATACAGGGGGCACAGATACGCAGTATTTT.

This clone was counted once. The rearrangement links TRBV7-2 to TRBJ1-4, with 7 positions matching TRBD1. Germline assignment: CDR1 SGHTA and CDR2 FQGNSA. The CDR3 sequence is 16 residues long. V trimming: 1 base; J trimming: 4 bases; junction bases outside the gene matches: 6. The CDR3 spells CASSLGAGTVNEKLFF. The CDR3 nucleotides read TGTGCCAGCAGCTTAGGGGCCGGGACAGTTAATGAAAAACTGTTTTTT.

The chain recombines TRBV6-5 with TRBJ1-3, with TRBD1 matching 7 bases. CDR1 and CDR2 from the germline V gene are MNHEY and SVGAGI. This CDR3 comprises 14 residues. V shed 6 bases, J shed 0 bases, and the junction held 2 bases outside the gene matches. The CDR3 here is CASRPGGSGNTIYF. In DNA, the CDR3 is TGTGCCAGCAGACCAGGGGGCTCTGGAAACACCATATATTTT.

The chain links TRBV30 to TRBJ2-2; 7 positions agree with TRBD2. Per germline, CDR1 GTSNPN and CDR2 SVGIG (reference sequence). The length of the CDR3 is 17 residues. Losses at the gene ends were 3 bases for V and 7 bases for J; bases not matched to a gene: 17. CDR3 nucleotide sequence: TGTGCCTGGAGGGGGGACCTGGGGGGGACCCGTTTCGGGGAGCTGTTTTTT. This codes for CAWRGDLGGTRFGELFF.

In nucleotides, the CDR3 is TGCGCCAGCAGCTTAGCAGGAAATGAGCAGTTCTTC. Encoded protein: CASSLAGNEQFF. This chain links TRBV5-1 with TRBJ2-1; D not certain. V lost 2 bases, J lost 7 bases, and 7 bases lay in between. Germline V gene sequence: CDR1 SGHRS, CDR2 YFSETQ. This CDR3 has 12 amino acids.

The rearrangement links TRBV9 to TRBJ2-7; tentative D call: TRBD2 (7 bases). Trimming left V 2 bases short and J 3 bases short, with 18 bases between. The germline gives CDR1 SGDLS, CDR2 YYNGEE. The CDR3 contains 16 residues. Here the CDR3 DNA reads TGTGCCAGCAGCGTTGGGGGGGCAGGGAGACTCTACGAGCAGTACTTC. The encoded protein is CASSVGGAGRLYEQYF. The full variable domain, in which reference TRBV9 and TRBJ2-7 provide the parts outside the CDR3, is DSGVTQTPKHLITATGQRVTLRCSPRSGDLSVYWYQQSLDQGLQFLIQYYNGEERAKGNILERFSAQQFPDLHSELNLSSLELGDSALYFCASSVGGAGRLYEQYFGPGTRLTVT.

This chain connects TRBV4-1 to TRBJ1-1, with TRBD1 as a possible D gene (5 bases). The germline V gene has CDR1 MGHRA and CDR2 YSYEKL. This CDR3 spans 15 amino acids. Trimming took off 2 bases at V and 1 base at J, with 11 bases between the two ends. CDR3 nucleotides: TGCGCCAGCAGCCAATTCGGGACTCCGAACACTGAAGCTTTCTTT. This gives the protein CASSQFGTPNTEAFF.

The chain recombines TRBV5-4 with TRBJ2-1; 7 nucleotides match TRBD2. Per germline, CDR1 SGHNT and CDR2 YYREEE (reference sequence). CDR3 length: 17 residues. The V gene end was trimmed by 3 bases and the J gene end by 1 base; junction bases not matched to a gene: 10. CDR3 region: CASSWASGGSSYNEQFF. In DNA, the CDR3 is TGTGCCAGCAGCTGGGCTTCGGGCGGGAGTTCCTACAATGAGCAGTTCTTC.

The gene calls are TRBV5-6 and TRBJ1-2, with D perhaps matching TRBD1 (5 bases). This CDR3 contains 16 residues. CDR1 and CDR2 from the germline V gene are SGHDT and YYEEEE. V was trimmed by 0 bases and J by 2 bases, leaving 14 bases between them. CDR3 loop: CASSLVGTGENYGYTF. In DNA form, the CDR3 reads TGTGCCAGCAGCTTGGTAGGAACAGGCGAGAACTATGGCTACACCTTC.

In its sample, this clone was seen a few times. Other DNA sequences from this sample encode an identical CDR3 as well. This chain uses TRBV11-2 with TRBJ2-5; D is undetermined. The germline V gene encodes CDR1 SGHAT and CDR2 FQNNGV. V was cut by 0 bases and J by 7 bases, with 3 bases left in between. The CDR3 runs to 11 residues. The CDR3 here is CASSLDRTQYF. The CDR3 nucleotides are TGTGCCAGCAGCTTAGACAGGACCCAGTACTTC.

The chain joins TRBV6-5 to TRBJ2-2, with D maybe TRBD1 (6 bases). CDR3 length equals 14 residues. Germline V gene sequence: CDR1 MNHEY, CDR2 SVGAGI. The V gene lost 3 bases and the J gene lost 5 bases, with 10 bases spanning the gap. In DNA form, the CDR3 reads TGTGCCAGCAGTTATCTCAGGGGTACCGGGGAGCTGTTTTTT. Translating it yields CASSYLRGTGELFF.

This chain links TRBV27 with TRBJ2-1, with D possibly being TRBD2 (6 bases). Germline V gives CDR1 MNHEY, CDR2 SMNVEV (reference sequence). V lost 2 bases and J lost 5, with 10 bases in between. The CDR3 loop spans 14 amino acids. This chain's CDR3 is CASSLRGLNNEQFF. The CDR3 region has the DNA TGTGCCAGCAGTTTAAGGGGACTGAACAATGAGCAGTTCTTC.

The V gene is TRBV19, the J gene TRBJ2-1; 12 bases line up with TRBD2. The CDR3 sequence is 17 residues long. Germline V lookup: CDR1 LNHDA, CDR2 SQIVND (reference sequence). Trimming at V came to 3 bases and at J to 2 bases, leaving 5 bases not matched to a gene. CDR3: CASSITLAGGPYNEQFF. The CDR3 region has the DNA TGTGCCAGTAGTATTACGCTAGCGGGGGGGCCCTACAATGAGCAGTTCTTC.

This chain uses TRBV15 with TRBJ2-7; TRBD1 matches at 10 bases. The CDR3 totals 16 residues. V dropped 2 bases and J dropped 5; count of bases not matched to a gene: 9. Per germline, CDR1 LNHNV and CDR2 YYDKDF (reference sequence). The CDR3 loop is CATSRTGTGDLNEQYF. CDR3 sequence (DNA): TGTGCCACCAGCAGAACCGGGACAGGGGACCTAAACGAGCAGTACTTC.

V gene TRBV5-5 combines with J gene TRBJ1-4; 10 nucleotides match TRBD1. V trimming: 0 bases; J trimming: 6 bases; junction bases outside the gene matches: 2. Looked up from germline, CDR1 is SGHKS and CDR2 is YYEKEE (reference sequence). The CDR3 has 15 residues. The CDR3 is CASSLGGTGDEKLFF. In nucleotides, the CDR3 is TGTGCCAGCAGCTTGGGGGGGACAGGGGATGAAAAACTGTTTTTT.

Worth noting for this clone: One end of the junction is discordant with germline, which a read error may explain. The chain links TRBV7-7 to TRBJ1-2, with a weak D call TRBD1 (6 bases). From germline, CDR1 is SSHAT and CDR2 FNYEAQ (reference sequence). This CDR3 comprises 17 residues. This CDR3 is CASSLAWGGREVYGYTF. CDR3 nucleotide sequence: TGTGCTAGCAGCTTAGCGTGGGGGGGCAGGGAGGTCTATGGCTACACCTTC.

The chain couples TRBV6-5 to TRBJ2-3, with D possibly matching TRBD1 (6 bases). CDR1 and CDR2 (germline): MNHEY, SVGAGI. The CDR3 contains 14 residues. V lost 5 bases and J 2 bases, leaving 11 bases between the germline ends. CDR3 nucleotide sequence: TGTGCCAGCAGTCGGACAGCCCTCACAGATACGCAGTATTTT. Protein: CASSRTALTDTQYF.